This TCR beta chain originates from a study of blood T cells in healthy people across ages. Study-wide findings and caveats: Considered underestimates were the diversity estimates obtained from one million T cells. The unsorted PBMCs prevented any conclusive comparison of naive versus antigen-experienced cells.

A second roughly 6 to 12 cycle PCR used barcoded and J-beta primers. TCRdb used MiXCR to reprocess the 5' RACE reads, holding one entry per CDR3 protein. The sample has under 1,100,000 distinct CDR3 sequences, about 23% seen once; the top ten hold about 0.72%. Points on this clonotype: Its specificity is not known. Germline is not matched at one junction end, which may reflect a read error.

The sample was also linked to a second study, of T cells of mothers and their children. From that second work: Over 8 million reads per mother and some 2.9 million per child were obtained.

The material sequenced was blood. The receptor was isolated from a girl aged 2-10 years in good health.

The CDR3 DNA sequence: TGTGCCATCAGTGAGTCGAATATAGACGGACACCCTTGGGGCATTCAGTGCTTC. As protein: CAISESNIDGHPWGIQCF. The genes are TRBV10-3 and TRBJ2-4; a weak D match, TRBD1 (5 bases). The CDR3 consists of 18 residues. The germline gives CDR1 ENHRY, CDR2 SYGVKD.